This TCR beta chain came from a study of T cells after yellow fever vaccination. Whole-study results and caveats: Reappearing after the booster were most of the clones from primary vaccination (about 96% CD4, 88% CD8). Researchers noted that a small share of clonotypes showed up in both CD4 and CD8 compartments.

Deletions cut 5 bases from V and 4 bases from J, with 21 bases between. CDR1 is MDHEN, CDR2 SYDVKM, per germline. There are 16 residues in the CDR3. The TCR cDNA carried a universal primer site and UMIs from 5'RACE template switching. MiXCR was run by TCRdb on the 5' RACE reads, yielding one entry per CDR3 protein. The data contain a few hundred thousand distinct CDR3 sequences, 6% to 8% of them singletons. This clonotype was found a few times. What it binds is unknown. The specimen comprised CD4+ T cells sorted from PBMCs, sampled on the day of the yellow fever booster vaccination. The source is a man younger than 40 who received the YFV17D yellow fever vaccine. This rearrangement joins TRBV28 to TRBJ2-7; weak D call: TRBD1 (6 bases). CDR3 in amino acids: CASSTGTTSLLYEQYF. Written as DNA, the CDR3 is TGTGCCAGCAGTACCGGGACAACGAGCTTATTATACGAGCAGTACTTC.